This TCR beta chain appears in the sequencing data of a study of cytomegalovirus exposure and HLA in healthy donors. Turning to the study itself: HLA-typed donors were the source of 90 million or so unique TCRs, which an early data release held. The study's findings and limits: Compared with the roughly 700-donor mean, an Asian-associated ancestry cluster reportedly had fewer N-insertions, according to a later analysis.

Note on this clone: Its target is not known.

V dropped 5 bases and J dropped 4 bases, with 17 bases sitting between them. CDR1 is LNHDA, CDR2 SQIVND, per germline (reference sequence). The CDR3 is 15 amino acids. Amplification used 60 Vbeta primers and 13 Jbeta primers. The data were produced by immunoSEQ multiplex PCR, yet TCRdb's version contains in-frame clones alone and is incomplete. The table lists around 250,000 clones, around 81% of them singletons. Sequencing was done on a sample of PBMCs. This TCR was recovered from a woman aged 60-70 years in good health and CMV-seropositive. V is TRBV19 and J is TRBJ1-2, with a tentative D call TRBD1 (6 bases). The CDR3 nucleotides are TGTGCCAGTAGTCTGACAGGAAAGGTCCCCTATGGCTACACCTTC. It is translated as CASSLTGKVPYGYTF.